These 14 T cell receptor beta chains were sequenced from one sample in a study of cytomegalovirus exposure and HLA in healthy donors. Assay used: immunoSEQ multiplex PCR; TCRdb lists only in-frame clones, some missing. The data hold some 170,000 clones, with approximately 96% observed a single time. Sample: PBMCs. Receptors originate from a woman younger than 30 in good health and CMV-seronegative.

Concerning this clone: The germline gene is not matched at one end of the junction; a read error may be the cause. The chain uses TRBV5-5 and TRBJ2-3, with 12 nucleotides matching TRBD2. CDR1 SGHKS and CDR2 YYEKEE come from the germline V gene (reference sequence). CDR3 length: 16 residues. The CDR3 sequence: CASSLETSGGPPPKDF. CDR3 coding DNA: TGTGCCAGCAGCTTGGAGACTAGCGGGGGACCGCCGCCCAAGGATTTT.

The V call is TRBV7-9, the J call TRBJ2-7; D might be TRBD1 (6 bases). The CDR3 runs 13 residues. The germline V gene encodes CDR1 SEHNR and CDR2 FQNEAQ (reference sequence). V lost 5 bases and J 7 bases, leaving 15 bases between the germline ends. The CDR3 nucleotides read TGTGCCAGCAGCGCCCCGGGACACCCGGAGCAGTACTTC. Protein: CASSAPGHPEQYF.

This clone was seen just once. The CDR3: CASSLEQSGNTIYF. CDR3 coding DNA: TGTGCCAGCAGCTTAGAACAGAGTGGAAACACCATATATTTT. V is TRBV7-9 and J is TRBJ1-3; D remains ambiguous. Trimming removed 1 base from V and 3 bases from J, with 7 bases in between. The CDR3 loop spans 14 amino acids. From germline, CDR1 is SEHNR and CDR2 FQNEAQ (reference sequence). Using reference TRBV7-9 and TRBJ1-3 for the parts outside the CDR3, the full variable domain is DTGVSQNPRHKITKRGQNVTFRCDPISEHNRLYWYRQTLGQGPEFLTYFQNEAQLEKSRLLSDRFSAERPKGSFSTLEIQRTEQGDSAMYLCASSLEQSGNTIYFGEGSWLTVV.

The CDR3 DNA sequence: TGTGCCAGCAGAGAAATGGGACTAGCGGGGGGATACACCGGGGAGCTGTTTTTT. Translation: CASREMGLAGGYTGELFF. This rearrangement joins TRBV6-1 to TRBJ2-2; 15 bases line up with TRBD2. Germline assignment: CDR1 MNHNS and CDR2 SASEGT. The V segment lost 6 bases and the J segment 3 bases; nucleotides outside the gene matches: 8. This CDR3 contains 18 residues.

This clone appeared a single time. The chain has TRBV7-2 and TRBJ2-7; no reliable D call. CDR3 length equals 14 residues. The germline V and J ends were trimmed by 1 base and 2 bases, with 9 bases remaining between them. Germline-derived CDR1 and CDR2 are SGHTA and FQGNSA. The CDR3 DNA follows: TGTGCCAGCAGCTTAGGTTACGGAGCCTACGAGCAGTACTTC. Residues: CASSLGYGAYEQYF.

This clone was recorded only once. In DNA, the CDR3 is TGCGCCAGCAGCGTCGGGGCGGGGGCGTCCAATGAGCAGTTCTTC. This encodes CASSVGAGASNEQFF. V gene TRBV4-3 combines with J gene TRBJ2-1; tentatively, D is TRBD2 (7 bases). There are 15 residues in the CDR3. V lost 5 bases and J lost 6, with 17 bases in between. Germline V gives CDR1 LGHNA, CDR2 YSLEER.

The rearrangement uses TRBV4-2 and TRBJ2-5; D might be TRBD1 (6 bases). The CDR3 has 14 amino acids. V shed 7 bases and J shed 5 bases, with 17 bases lying between them. Germline loops: CDR1 LGHNA, CDR2 YNFKEQ. The CDR3 DNA reads as TGTGCCAGCAACACCAGGGGATTGGACGAGACCCAGTACTTC. It is translated as CASNTRGLDETQYF.

The chain joins TRBV6-4 to TRBJ2-1; TRBD2 might be the D (6 bases). CDR3 size: 17 residues. The V end lost 3 bases, the J end lost 2 bases, and 17 bases lay between the germline ends. Germline CDR1 reads MRHNA; CDR2 reads SNTAGT. The CDR3 sequence is CASSEEMVGGPYNEQFF. The DNA of the CDR3 is TGTGCCAGCAGTGAGGAGATGGTGGGGGGACCCTACAATGAGCAGTTCTTC.

This clone was detected only once. This chain joins TRBV5-1 and TRBJ2-1, with a tentative D call TRBD1 (5 bases). Deletions cut 0 bases from V and 1 base from J, with 8 bases between. Germline V CDR1 and CDR2: SGHRS, YFSETQ. This CDR3 region has 15 residues. The CDR3 protein is CASSLVQGSYNEQFF. CDR3 nucleotide sequence: TGCGCCAGCAGCTTGGTGCAGGGTTCCTACAATGAGCAGTTCTTC.

This clone came up once. The V gene is TRBV4-3, the J gene TRBJ1-2; 11 bases are a match to TRBD1. Germline lookup yields CDR1 LGHNA and CDR2 YSLEER. The CDR3 sequence is 15 residues long. With 3 bases clipped from V and 7 bases from J, the junction kept 7 bases outside the gene matches. The CDR3 sequence is CASSQPGQGALGYTF. CDR3 bases: TGCGCCAGCAGCCAGCCTGGACAGGGGGCACTTGGCTACACCTTC.

This chain connects TRBV27 to TRBJ1-3; weak D call: TRBD1 (6 bases). Trimming cost V 6 bases and J 0 bases, with 21 bases left between them. CDR1 and CDR2 from the germline V gene are MNHEY and SMNVEV (reference sequence). The CDR3 totals 18 residues. CDR3 residues: CASSPARGARSSGNTIYF. The CDR3, as DNA: TGTGCCAGCAGCCCCGCCCGGGGGGCACGGTCCTCTGGAAACACCATATATTTT.

V usage is TRBV18 and J usage is TRBJ1-1, with unresolved D. The CDR3 loop spans 12 amino acids. Germline assignment: CDR1 KGHSH and CDR2 LQKENI. Trimming shortened V by 4 bases and J by 3 bases, and 6 bases separated the two germline ends. In nucleotides, the CDR3 is TGTGCCAGCTCACGGAGGGACACTGAAGCTTTCTTT. Encoded protein: CASSRRDTEAFF.

The CDR3 DNA reads as TGTGCCAGCAGCCAACAGGTGCCTAATGCTGAAGCTTTCTTT. It is translated as CASSQQVPNAEAFF. The rearrangement uses TRBV7-9 and TRBJ1-1; TRBD1 is a possible D gene (5 bases). Trimming took 5 bases from V and 6 from J, leaving 16 bases between them. Looked up from germline, CDR1 is SEHNR and CDR2 is FQNEAQ (reference sequence). The CDR3 is 14 residues long.

V and J are TRBV27 and TRBJ2-2; possibly TRBD1 for D (6 bases). The CDR3 runs 15 residues. Germline V gives CDR1 MNHEY, CDR2 SMNVEV (reference sequence). V gave up 2 bases and J gave up 2 bases, with 9 bases separating them. The CDR3 DNA follows: TGTGCCAGCAGTTTAATAGGGACAAACACCGGGGAGCTGTTTTTT. Its translation is CASSLIGTNTGELFF.